This TCR beta chain was sequenced for a study of cytomegalovirus exposure and HLA in healthy donors. General study findings and limits: Most TCR sequences were seen very rarely across donors, but some public TCRs occurred in many. The authors enumerated 180 or so TCR beta chains as linked to cytomegalovirus. Subsequent analysis revealed that first-cohort TCR clusters tended to co-occur in the 110 or so validation repertoires.

The protocol was immunoSEQ multiplex PCR, while the TCRdb copy is restricted to in-frame clones and leaves out a portion. The sample holds some 160,000 clones, around nine tenths seen once. Comments on this clone: The antigen remains unidentified.

CDR3 size: 16 residues. The V end lost 2 bases, the J end lost 6 bases, and 19 bases lay between the germline ends. Germline V gene sequence: CDR1 MNHEY, CDR2 SMNVEV (reference sequence). This sequence was found in a man aged 18 to 29 in good health and CMV-seronegative. The sequencing sample was made of PBMCs. The J gene is TRBJ1-1, the V gene TRBV27; the D is unclear. In DNA form, the CDR3 reads TGTGCCAGCAGTTTACTTCATTTAGAGGGAGTCGCTGAAGCTTTCTTT. Amino acids: CASSLLHLEGVAEAFF.